These T cell receptor beta chains were read from a single sample in a study of PD-1 blockade in classical Hodgkin lymphoma. Measured with immunoSEQ multiplex PCR; TCRdb has only the in-frame clones, and not every one. The sample has tens of thousands of clones, roughly 80% seen once. The starting material was peripheral blood mononuclear cells (PBMCs), obtained before the second cycle of nivolumab. These receptors all come from a human donor with classical Hodgkin lymphoma. CDR3s include the opening cysteine and the closing phenylalanine or tryptophan. D genes are given only for firm matches. For some rows the clone size is stated as once, few or many, or as a class when expanded; others skip it.

>TRBJ1-2|TRBV7-2|-|-
TGTGCCAGCAGCTTCCCCGGGACTGCTAACTATGGCTACACCTTC
CASSFPGTANYGYTF
>TRBJ2-1|TRBV5-1|-|-
TGCGCCAGCAGCTTATGGACCTACAATGAGCAGTTCTTC
CASSLWTYNEQFF
>TRBJ2-5|TRBV27|-|-
TGTGCCAGCAGCGCTCGGGGGGAGACCCAGTACTTC
CASSARGETQYF
>TRBJ1-4|TRBV6-1|-|-
TGTGCCAGCAGTGAATGGCGGGGAGAGTTGAAACTGTTTTTT
CASSEWRGELKLFF
>TRBJ2-6|TRBV2|-|-
TGTGCCAGCAGTCCCGGGGGGGCCAACGTCCTGACTTTC
CASSPGGANVLTF
>TRBJ2-7|TRBV5-5|TRBD2|-
TGTGCCTCCAGCCTAGCGGGGGTATCCTACGAGCAGTACTTC
CASSLAGVSYEQYF
>TRBJ2-4|TRBV7-2|TRBD2|-
TGTGCCAGCAGCTCGCGGGGGGGCTTGACACTAGCCAAAAACATTCAGTACTTC
CASSSRGGLTLAKNIQYF
>TRBJ2-2|TRBV19|-|-
TGTGCCAGCACCCACCTCCAAGGGCTATCGAACACCGGGGAGCTGTTTTTT
CASTHLQGLSNTGELFF
>TRBJ1-2|TRBV7-2|TRBD1|-
TGTGCCAGCAGCCAGAGGTCAGGGACAGCTCCCTCTGGCTACACCTTC
CASSQRSGTAPSGYTF
>TRBJ2-1|TRBV20-1|-|-
TGCAGTGCTAGAGACAATGAGCAGTTCTTC
CSARDNEQFF
>TRBJ1-1|TRBV2|-|many
TGTGCCAGCAGTGAGTTGACGGGGAACACTGAAGCTTTCTTT
CASSELTGNTEAFF
>TRBJ2-1|TRBV28|-|-
TGTGCCAGCACCCCCGGGCGCTACAATGAGCAGTTCTTC
CASTPGRYNEQFF